This T cell receptor (beta chain) is drawn from a study of cytomegalovirus exposure and HLA in healthy donors. Study-wide background: In a later analysis, it was reported that the 120 or so validation repertoires had been produced on the same platform as the 600 to 850 repertoires belonging to the first cohort.

Clones were sequenced by immunoSEQ multiplex PCR, and TCRdb holds only the in-frame ones, with some missing. Here the sample spans tens of thousands of clones, more than 95% being singletons. The study's findings and limits: The study designated about 180 TCR beta chains cytomegalovirus-associated. Many donors shared some public TCRs, even though most TCR sequences were rare.

Trimming removed 8 bases at V and 2 bases at J, with 13 bases between. CDR3 size: 13 residues. Per germline, CDR1 SEHNR and CDR2 FQNEAQ (reference sequence). A word on this clone: The antigen remains unidentified.

This clonotype originated in a man between 18 and 29 years old in good health and CMV-seronegative. J is TRBJ2-7 and V is TRBV7-9; perhaps TRBD2 as D (7 bases). Sequenced input: PBMCs. For the CDR3, the DNA is TGTGCCAGCCGGTCCGGGGGGCCCTACGAGCAGTACTTC. Protein: CASRSGGPYEQYF.